This TCR beta chain was recovered during a study of blood T cell repertoires in COVID-19. Study in general: The United States, Italy and Spain provided the acute and convalescent COVID-19 samples. Sample material is recorded as cDNA or gDNA derived from T cells, B-cell-depleted T cells, or PBMCs.

Per the authors' pipeline: It was from reference gene primer amplification that nucleated cell counts were estimated. Using immunoSEQ multiplex PCR, the repertoire was profiled, and TCRdb retains in-frame clones only, with some absent. From that table come the V and J calls and clone size; the DNA was used to work out D and trimming. Seen here are around 240,000 clones, 70% to 90% observed once, and the top ten hold about 0.93%. In germline, CDR1 is MNHEY, CDR2 SVGEGT. Trimming shortened V by 0 bases and J by 4 bases, and 4 bases separated the two germline ends. The CDR3 loop spans 13 amino acids. J is TRBJ1-3 and V is TRBV6-2 or TRBV6-3; D not certain. The source of this sequence is a man in his forties with acute or convalescent COVID-19. The sequencing sample was made of peripheral blood. The CDR3 sequence: CASSYSAGNTIYF. DNA of the CDR3: TGTGCCAGCAGTTACTCAGCGGGAAACACCATATATTTT.